This T cell receptor (beta chain) was sequenced for a study of T-cell reconstitution after alpha-beta-depleted transplantation in children. This clonotype was observed many times. What it recognizes is unknown. CDR1 is SGHRS and CDR2 is YFSETQ in the germline V gene. J lost 4 bases, V lost 3 bases, and 5 bases had no gene match. This CDR3 has 15 residues. Preparing the TCRbeta library involved the use of unique molecular identifiers. TCRdb used MiXCR to reprocess the PCR reads, holding one entry per CDR3 protein. This sample has roughly 300,000 distinct CDR3 sequences, with around a tenth found just once. General study results and limits: T-cell counts and diversity were attributed mostly to newly produced T cells one year after transplant. Recipient T cells and thymic progenitors that survived gave rise to the high TCRbeta diversity observed at day 60 in some patients. Alpha-beta T cells about two months after transplant reportedly derived from several hundred expanded graft clones.

The sequenced sample was peripheral blood, obtained 180 days after TCRalphabeta/CD19-depleted stem cell transplant. The gene calls are TRBV5-1 and TRBJ2-7; TRBD1 matches 12 bases. The clonotype was recovered from a male patient aged 2-10 years who had a stem cell transplant for chronic granulomatous disease, so the T cells may come from the graft donor. Here the CDR3 DNA reads TGCGCCAGCAGCTCGGGACAGGGGGCGACGTACGAGCAGTACTTC. Translating gives CASSSGQGATYEQYF.